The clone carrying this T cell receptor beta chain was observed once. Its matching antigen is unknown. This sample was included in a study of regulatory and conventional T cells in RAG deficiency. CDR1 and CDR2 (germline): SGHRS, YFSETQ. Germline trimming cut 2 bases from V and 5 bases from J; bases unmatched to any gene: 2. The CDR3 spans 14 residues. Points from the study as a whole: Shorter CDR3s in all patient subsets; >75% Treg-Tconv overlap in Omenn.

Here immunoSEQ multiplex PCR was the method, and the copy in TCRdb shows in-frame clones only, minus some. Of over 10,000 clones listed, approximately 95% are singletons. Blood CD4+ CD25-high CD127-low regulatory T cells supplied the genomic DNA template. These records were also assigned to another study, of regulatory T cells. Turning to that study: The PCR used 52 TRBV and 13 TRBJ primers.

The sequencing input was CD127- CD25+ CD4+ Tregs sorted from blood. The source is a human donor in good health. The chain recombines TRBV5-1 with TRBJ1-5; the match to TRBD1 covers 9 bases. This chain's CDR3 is CASSLDRGDQPQHF. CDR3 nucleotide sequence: TGCGCCAGCAGCTTAGACAGGGGGGATCAGCCCCAGCATTTT.